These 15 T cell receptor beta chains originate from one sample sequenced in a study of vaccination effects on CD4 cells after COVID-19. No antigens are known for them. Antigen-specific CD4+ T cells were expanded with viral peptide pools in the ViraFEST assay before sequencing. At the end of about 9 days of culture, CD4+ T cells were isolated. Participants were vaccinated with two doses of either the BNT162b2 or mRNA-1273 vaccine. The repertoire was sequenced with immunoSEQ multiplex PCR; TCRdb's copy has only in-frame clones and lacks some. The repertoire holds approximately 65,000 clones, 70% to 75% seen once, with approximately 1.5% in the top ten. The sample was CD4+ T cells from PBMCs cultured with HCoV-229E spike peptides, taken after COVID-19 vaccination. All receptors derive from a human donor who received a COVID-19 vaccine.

CDR3 sequence: CASSFKLAGGVDTQYF. CDR3 nucleotides: TGTGCCAGCAGCTTCAAACTAGCGGGGGGCGTGGATACGCAGTATTTT. The chain is built from TRBV5-4 and TRBJ2-3, with TRBD2 matching 12 bases. The CDR3 has 16 amino acids. V shed 2 bases and J 6 bases; nucleotides not matched to a gene: 7. Germline V CDR1 and CDR2: SGHNT, YYREEE (reference sequence).

DNA of the CDR3: TGTGCCAGCAGTCTGCAGGGAGTTAGCAATCAGCCCCAGCATTTT. Its protein product is CASSLQGVSNQPQHF. This rearrangement joins TRBV28 to TRBJ1-5; D possibly corresponds to TRBD1 (5 bases). Trimming took 5 bases from V and 0 from J, leaving 11 bases between them. The CDR3 loop spans 15 amino acids. Germline assignment: CDR1 MDHEN and CDR2 SYDVKM.

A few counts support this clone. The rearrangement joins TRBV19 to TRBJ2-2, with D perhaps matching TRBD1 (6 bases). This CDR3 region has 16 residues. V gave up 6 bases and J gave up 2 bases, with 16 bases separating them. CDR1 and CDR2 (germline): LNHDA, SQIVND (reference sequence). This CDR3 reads CASRYARTANTGELFF. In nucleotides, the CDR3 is TGTGCCAGTAGATACGCTCGGACAGCCAACACCGGGGAGCTGTTTTTT. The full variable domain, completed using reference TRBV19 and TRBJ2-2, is DGGITQSPKYLFRKEGQNVTLSCEQNLNHDAMYWYRQDPGQGLRLIYYSQIVNDFQKGDIAEGYSVSREKKESFPLTVTSAQKNPTAFYLCASRYARTANTGELFFGEGSRLTVL.

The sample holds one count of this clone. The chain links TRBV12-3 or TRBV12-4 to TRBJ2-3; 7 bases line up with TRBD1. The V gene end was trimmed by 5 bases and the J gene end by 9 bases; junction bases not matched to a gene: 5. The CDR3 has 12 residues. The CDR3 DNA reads TGTGCCAGCAGTGCCTCGACAGGGACGCAGTATTTT. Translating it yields CASSASTGTQYF.

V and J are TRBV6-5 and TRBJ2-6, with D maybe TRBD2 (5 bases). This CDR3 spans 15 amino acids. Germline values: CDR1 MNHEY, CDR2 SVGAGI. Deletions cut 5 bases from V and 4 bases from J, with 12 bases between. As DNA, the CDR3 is TGTGCCAGCAGTCGAGGGTCGACGGGGGCCAACGTCCTGACTTTC. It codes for CASSRGSTGANVLTF.

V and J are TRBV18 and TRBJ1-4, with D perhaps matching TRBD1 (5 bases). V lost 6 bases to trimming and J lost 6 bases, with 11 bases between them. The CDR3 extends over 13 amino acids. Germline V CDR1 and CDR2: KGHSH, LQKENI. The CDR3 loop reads CASSAGQDEKLFF. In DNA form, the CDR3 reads TGTGCCAGCTCGGCGGGGCAGGATGAAAAACTGTTTTTT. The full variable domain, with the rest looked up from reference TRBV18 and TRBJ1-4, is NAGVMQNPRHLVRRRGQEARLRCSPMKGHSHVYWYRQLPEEGLKFMVYLQKENIIDESGMPKERFSAEFPKEGPSILRIQQVVRGDSAAYFCASSAGQDEKLFFGSGTQLSVL.

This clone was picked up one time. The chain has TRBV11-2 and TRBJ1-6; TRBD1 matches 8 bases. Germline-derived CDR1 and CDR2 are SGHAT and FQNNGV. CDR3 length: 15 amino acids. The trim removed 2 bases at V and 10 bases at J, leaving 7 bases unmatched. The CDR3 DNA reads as TGTGCCAGCAGCTTAAGGACAGGGATGGACTCACCCCTCCACTTT. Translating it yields CASSLRTGMDSPLHF.

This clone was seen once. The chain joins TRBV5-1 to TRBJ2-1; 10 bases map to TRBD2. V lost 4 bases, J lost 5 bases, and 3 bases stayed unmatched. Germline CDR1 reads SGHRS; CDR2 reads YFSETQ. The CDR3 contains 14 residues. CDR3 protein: CASSSSGGNNEQFF. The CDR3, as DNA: TGCGCCAGCAGCAGTAGCGGGGGGAACAATGAGCAGTTCTTC. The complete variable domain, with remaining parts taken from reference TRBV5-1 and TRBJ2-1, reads KAGVTQTPRYLIKTRGQQVTLSCSPISGHRSVSWYQQTPGQGLQFLFEYFSETQRNKGNFPGRFSGRQFSNSRSEMNVSTLELGDSALYLCASSSSGGNNEQFFGPGTRLTVL.

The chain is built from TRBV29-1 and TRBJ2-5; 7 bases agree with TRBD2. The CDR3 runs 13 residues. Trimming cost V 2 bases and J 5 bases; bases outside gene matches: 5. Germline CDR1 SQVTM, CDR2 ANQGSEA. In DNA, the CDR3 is TGCAGCGTTGAACCTGCGGGGGTGGAGACCCAGTACTTC. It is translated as CSVEPAGVETQYF.

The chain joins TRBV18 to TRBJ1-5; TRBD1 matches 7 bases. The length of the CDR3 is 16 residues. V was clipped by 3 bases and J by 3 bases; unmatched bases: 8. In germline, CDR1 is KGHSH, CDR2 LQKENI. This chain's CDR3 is CASSPGVGQVNQPQHF. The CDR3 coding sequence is TGTGCCAGCTCACCCGGAGTCGGACAGGTCAATCAGCCCCAGCATTTT.

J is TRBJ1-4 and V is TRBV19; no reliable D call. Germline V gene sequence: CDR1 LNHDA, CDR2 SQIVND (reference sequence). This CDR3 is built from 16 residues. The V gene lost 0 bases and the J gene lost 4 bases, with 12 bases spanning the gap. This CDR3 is CASSIEWPQFNEKLFF. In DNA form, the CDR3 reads TGTGCCAGTAGTATAGAGTGGCCCCAGTTTAATGAAAAACTGTTTTTT.

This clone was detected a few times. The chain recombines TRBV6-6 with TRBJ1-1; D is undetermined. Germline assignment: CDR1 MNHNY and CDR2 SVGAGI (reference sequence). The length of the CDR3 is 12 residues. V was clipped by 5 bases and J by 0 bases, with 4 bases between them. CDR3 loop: CASSRVNTEAFF. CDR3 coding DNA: TGTGCCAGCAGTCGGGTGAACACTGAAGCTTTCTTT.

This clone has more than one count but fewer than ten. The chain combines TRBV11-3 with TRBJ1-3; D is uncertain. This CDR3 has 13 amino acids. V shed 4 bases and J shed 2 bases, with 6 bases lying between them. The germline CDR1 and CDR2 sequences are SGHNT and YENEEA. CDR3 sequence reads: CASSSQTGNTIYF. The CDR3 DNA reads TGTGCCAGCAGCTCCCAAACTGGAAACACCATATATTTT.

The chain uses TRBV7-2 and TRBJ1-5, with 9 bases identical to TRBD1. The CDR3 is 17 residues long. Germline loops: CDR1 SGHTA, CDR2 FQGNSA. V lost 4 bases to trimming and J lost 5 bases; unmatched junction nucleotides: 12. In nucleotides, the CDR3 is TGTGCCAGCAGCTCTGCTGGGACAGGGAGGATTCATCAGCCCCAGCATTTT. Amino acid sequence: CASSSAGTGRIHQPQHF. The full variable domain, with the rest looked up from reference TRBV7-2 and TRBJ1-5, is GAGVSQSPSNKVTEKGKDVELRCDPISGHTALYWYRQSLGQGLEFLIYFQGNSAPDKSGLPSDRFSAERTGGSVSTLTIQRTQQEDSAVYLCASSSAGTGRIHQPQHFGDGTRLSIL.

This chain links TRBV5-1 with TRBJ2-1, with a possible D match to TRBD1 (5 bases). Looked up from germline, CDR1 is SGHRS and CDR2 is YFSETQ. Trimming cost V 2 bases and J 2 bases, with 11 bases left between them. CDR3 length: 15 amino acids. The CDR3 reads CASSFQGEAYNEQFF. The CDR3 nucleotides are TGCGCCAGCAGCTTCCAGGGTGAGGCCTACAATGAGCAGTTCTTC.